The 10 T cell receptor beta chains in this list originate from one sample, sequenced in a study of CD8 T cells in Susac syndrome. It was with random hexamers that 0.5 to 1 ug RNA was reverse transcribed. TCRdb reprocessed the immunoSEQ multiplex PCR reads via MiXCR and lists one record per CDR3 protein. The sample lists 210,000 or so distinct CDR3 sequences, 94% occurring once. Material: CD4+ T cells from PBMCs. The source of these receptors is a human donor with Susac syndrome.

This sequence joins TRBV20-1 and TRBJ2-3, with 10 bases lining up with TRBD2. The CDR3 contains 15 residues. From germline, CDR1 is DFQATT and CDR2 SNEGSKA (reference sequence). After removal of 6 bases from V and 2 bases from J, the junction contained 8 bases not matched to a gene. In nucleotides, the CDR3 is TGCAGTGCAACCGGACTAGCGGTTTACACAGATACGCAGTATTTT. Translating gives CSATGLAVYTDTQYF.

This sequence joins TRBV6-2 or TRBV6-3 and TRBJ1-1, with 10 bases that match TRBD1. Trimming removed 10 bases from V and 4 bases from J; junction bases left unmatched: 15. Germline loops: CDR1 MNHEY, CDR2 SVGEGT. This CDR3 spans 16 amino acids. The CDR3 coding sequence is TGTGCCACATATTCTATCCGGGACAGGGGACCCACTGAAGCTTTCTTT. This codes for CATYSIRDRGPTEAFF.

This clonotype was observed a handful of times. The V gene is TRBV4-1, the J gene TRBJ1-1; tentative D call: TRBD1 (5 bases). There are 16 residues in the CDR3. V dropped 4 bases and J dropped 0 bases, with 15 bases sitting between them. From germline, CDR1 is MGHRA and CDR2 YSYEKL. CDR3 protein: CASSPPFRQMNTEAFF. The CDR3, as DNA: TGCGCCAGCAGCCCTCCCTTTAGACAGATGAACACTGAAGCTTTCTTT.

This chain joins TRBV29-1 and TRBJ1-2, with unresolved D. V was clipped by 8 bases and J by 7 bases, with 11 bases between them. The CDR3 runs 10 residues. Germline CDR1 reads SQVTM; CDR2 reads ANQGSEA. CDR3 in amino acids: CSTSVGGYTF. In nucleotides, the CDR3 is TGCAGCACTTCAGTGGGTGGCTACACCTTC.

This clonotype occurred a few times. V and J are TRBV7-2 and TRBJ2-5; 10 nucleotides line up with TRBD2. The CDR3 contains 15 residues. With V trimmed by 5 bases and J by 5 bases, 8 bases remained unmatched. CDR1 is SGHTA, CDR2 FQGNSA, per germline. CDR3 residues: CASSPRASGGETQYF. The DNA for the CDR3 is TGTGCCAGCAGCCCACGGGCTAGCGGGGGCGAGACCCAGTACTTC.

The chain joins TRBV5-1 to TRBJ1-5, with D uncertain. This CDR3 comprises 13 residues. Trimming removed 7 bases from V and 7 bases from J, with 15 bases in between. Per the germline V gene, CDR1 is SGHRS and CDR2 is YFSETQ. This CDR3 reads CASAPLDGQPQHF. The CDR3 DNA sequence: TGCGCCAGCGCCCCGCTGGATGGGCAGCCCCAGCATTTT.

This chain links TRBV29-1 with TRBJ1-2; D call uncertain. The CDR3 spans 12 residues. V lost 5 bases and J lost 3, with 10 bases in between. Germline CDR1 is SQVTM and CDR2 is ANQGSEA. In DNA, the CDR3 is TGCAGCGTTCAAGGGAATGACTATGGCTACACCTTC. Translating it yields CSVQGNDYGYTF. Together with reference TRBV29-1 and TRBJ1-2, the CDR3 gives the full variable domain: SAVISQKPSRDICQRGTSLTIQCQVDSQVTMMFWYRQQPGQSLTLIATANQGSEATYESGFVIDKFPISRPNLTFSTLTVSNMSPEDSSIYLCSVQGNDYGYTFGSGTRLTVV.

The rearrangement links TRBV6-2 or TRBV6-3 to TRBJ2-7; D not resolved. The CDR3 contains 16 residues. In germline, CDR1 is MNHEY, CDR2 SVGEGT. Trimming left V 6 bases short and J 2 bases short, with 20 bases between. The CDR3 bases are TGTGCCAGCAGGGTGCATCCTCCGGATGGTGCCTACGAGCAGTACTTC. Protein: CASRVHPPDGAYEQYF.

The V gene is TRBV7-6, the J gene TRBJ2-7; no clear D gene. The germline gives CDR1 SGHVS, CDR2 FNYEAQ. There are 14 residues in the CDR3. Trimming removed 3 bases from V and 6 bases from J, with 15 bases in between. The CDR3: CASSLAGRMGEQYF. The CDR3 nucleotides are TGTGCCAGCAGCTTGGCCGGCCGGATGGGCGAGCAGTACTTC.

The chain links TRBV12-3 or TRBV12-4 to TRBJ2-1, with a possible D match to TRBD1 (6 bases). There are 15 residues in the CDR3. V was trimmed by 3 bases and J by 8 bases, leaving 17 bases between them. In DNA form, the CDR3 reads TGTGCCAGCAGTTTTGGGGGCGGCAAGAAGGATGAGCAGTTCTTC. Protein product: CASSFGGGKKDEQFF.